Sequencing of this T cell receptor (beta chain) was carried out in a study of blood T cells in healthy people across ages. Study observations and caveats: Changes in expanded clonotypes were possibly confounded, as the CMV status of donors was unknown. Among T cells, TCR beta diversity per million cells dropped roughly linearly as age rose.

A second 7 to 11 cycle PCR used barcoded and J-beta primers. All samples gave at least 2.5 million CDR3-containing paired-end reads. TCRdb passed the 5' RACE reads through MiXCR, listing each CDR3 protein once. Of some 860,000 distinct CDR3 sequences in the sample, about 56% were seen once. A word on this clonotype: The antigen is unknown.

This CDR3 is built from 14 residues. Trimming stripped 6 bases from V and 5 bases from J, with 13 bases between. The germline V gene encodes CDR1 MNHEY and CDR2 SVGAGI. The chain combines TRBV6-5 with TRBJ1-4; D is possibly TRBD1 (6 bases). This TCR derives from a man aged 40-49 years in good health. The sequenced sample was blood. The CDR3 loop reads CASSQTGINEKLFF. CDR3 bases: TGTGCCAGCAGCCAGACAGGAATCAATGAAAAACTGTTTTTT.